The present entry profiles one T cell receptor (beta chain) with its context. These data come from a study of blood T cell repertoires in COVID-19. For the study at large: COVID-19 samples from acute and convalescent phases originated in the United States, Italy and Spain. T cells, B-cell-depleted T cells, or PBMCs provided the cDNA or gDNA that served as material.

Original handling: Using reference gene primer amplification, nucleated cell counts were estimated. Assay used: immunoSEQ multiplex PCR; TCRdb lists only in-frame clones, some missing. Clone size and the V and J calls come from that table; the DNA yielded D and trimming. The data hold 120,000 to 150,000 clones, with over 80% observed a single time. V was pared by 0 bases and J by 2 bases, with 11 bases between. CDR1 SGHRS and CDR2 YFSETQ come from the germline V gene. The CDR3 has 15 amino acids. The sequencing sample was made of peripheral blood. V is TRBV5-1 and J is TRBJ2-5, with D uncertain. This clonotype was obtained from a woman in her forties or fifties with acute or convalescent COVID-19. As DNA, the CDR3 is TGCGCCAGCAGCTTGGTCGCGCCGCTTCAAGAGACCCAGTACTTC. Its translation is CASSLVAPLQETQYF.